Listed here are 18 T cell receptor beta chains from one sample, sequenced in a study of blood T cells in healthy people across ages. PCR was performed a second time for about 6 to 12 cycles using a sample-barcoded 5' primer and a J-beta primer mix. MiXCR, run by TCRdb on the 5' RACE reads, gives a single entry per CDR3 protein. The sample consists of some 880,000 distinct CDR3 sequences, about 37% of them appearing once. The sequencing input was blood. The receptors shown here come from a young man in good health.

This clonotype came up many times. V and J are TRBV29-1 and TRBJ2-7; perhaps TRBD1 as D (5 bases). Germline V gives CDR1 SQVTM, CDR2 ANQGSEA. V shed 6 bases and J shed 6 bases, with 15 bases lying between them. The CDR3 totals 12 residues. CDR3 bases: TGCAGCGTGGACACGGTTCCTGGCGAGCAGTACTTC. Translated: CSVDTVPGEQYF.

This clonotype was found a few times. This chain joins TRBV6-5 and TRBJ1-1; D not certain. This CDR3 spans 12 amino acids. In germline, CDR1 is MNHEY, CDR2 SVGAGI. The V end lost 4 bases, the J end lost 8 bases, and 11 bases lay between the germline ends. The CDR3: CASSSRISEAFF. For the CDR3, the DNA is TGTGCCAGCAGTTCCCGGATCTCGGAAGCTTTCTTT.

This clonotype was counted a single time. CDR3 sequence reads: CASSPWTGGPDNGQYF. The CDR3 DNA is TGCGCCAGCAGCCCCTGGACAGGGGGCCCCGACAATGGGCAGTACTTC. The chain is built from TRBV5-1 and TRBJ2-5, with 11 positions matching TRBD1. This CDR3 is 16 amino acids long. Germline CDR1 is SGHRS and CDR2 is YFSETQ. J gave up 11 bases and V 4 bases, and 16 bases lay outside the gene matches. Drawing the rest from reference TRBV5-1 and TRBJ2-5, the complete variable domain is KAGVTQTPRYLIKTRGQQVTLSCSPISGHRSVSWYQQTPGQGLQFLFEYFSETQRNKGNFPGRFSGRQFSNSRSEMNVSTLELGDSALYLCASSPWTGGPDNGQYFGPGTRLLVL.

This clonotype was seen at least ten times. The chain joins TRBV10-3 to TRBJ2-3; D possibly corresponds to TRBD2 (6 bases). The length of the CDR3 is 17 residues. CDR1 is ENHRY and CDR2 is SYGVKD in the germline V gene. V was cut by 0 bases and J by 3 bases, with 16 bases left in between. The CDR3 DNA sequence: TGTGCCATCAGTGAGTCGGCGGGAATTGGGTCGACAGATACGCAGTATTTT. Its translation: CAISESAGIGSTDTQYF.

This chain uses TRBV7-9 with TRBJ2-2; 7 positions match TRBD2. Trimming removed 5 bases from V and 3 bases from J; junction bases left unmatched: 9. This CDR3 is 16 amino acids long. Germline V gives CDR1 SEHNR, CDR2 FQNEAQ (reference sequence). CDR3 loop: CASSRGSTKDTGELFF. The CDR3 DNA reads TGTGCCAGCAGCCGCGGGAGTACCAAGGACACCGGGGAGCTGTTTTTT.

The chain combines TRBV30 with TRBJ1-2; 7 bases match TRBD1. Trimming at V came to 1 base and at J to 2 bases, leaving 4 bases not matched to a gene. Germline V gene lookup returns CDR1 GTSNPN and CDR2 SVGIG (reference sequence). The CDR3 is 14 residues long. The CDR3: CAWSGGRGNYGYTF. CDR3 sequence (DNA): TGTGCCTGGAGTGGGGGCAGGGGGAACTATGGCTACACCTTC.

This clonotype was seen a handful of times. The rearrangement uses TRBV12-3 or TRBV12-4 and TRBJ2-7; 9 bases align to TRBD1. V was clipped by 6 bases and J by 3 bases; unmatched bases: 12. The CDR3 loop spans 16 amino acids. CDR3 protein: CASRPWPPGQGYEQYF. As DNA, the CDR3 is TGTGCCAGCAGGCCTTGGCCACCGGGACAGGGCTACGAGCAGTACTTC.

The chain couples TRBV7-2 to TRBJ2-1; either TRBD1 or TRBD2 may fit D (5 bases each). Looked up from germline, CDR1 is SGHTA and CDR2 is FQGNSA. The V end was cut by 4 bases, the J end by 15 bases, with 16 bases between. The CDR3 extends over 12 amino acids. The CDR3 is CASSSITGTPFF. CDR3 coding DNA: TGTGCCAGCAGCTCCATAACCGGGACGCCGTTCTTC. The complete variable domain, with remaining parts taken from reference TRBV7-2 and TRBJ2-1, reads GAGVSQSPSNKVTEKGKDVELRCDPISGHTALYWYRQSLGQGLEFLIYFQGNSAPDKSGLPSDRFSAERTGGSVSTLTIQRTQQEDSAVYLCASSSITGTPFFGPGTRLTVL.

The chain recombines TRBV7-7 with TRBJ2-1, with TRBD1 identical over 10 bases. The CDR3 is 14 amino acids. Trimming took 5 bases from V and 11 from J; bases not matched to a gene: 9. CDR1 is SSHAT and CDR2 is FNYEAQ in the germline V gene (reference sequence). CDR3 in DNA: TGTGCCAGCAGCAGGGGACAGGGGAGTGATAAGCAGTTCTTC. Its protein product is CASSRGQGSDKQFF.

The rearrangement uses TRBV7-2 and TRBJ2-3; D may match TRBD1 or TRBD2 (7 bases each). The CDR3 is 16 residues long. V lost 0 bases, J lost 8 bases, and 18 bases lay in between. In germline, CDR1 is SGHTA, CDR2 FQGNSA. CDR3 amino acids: CASSLAGGGNGGTQYF. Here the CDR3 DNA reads TGTGCCAGCAGCTTAGCGGGAGGGGGCAATGGAGGTACGCAGTATTTT.

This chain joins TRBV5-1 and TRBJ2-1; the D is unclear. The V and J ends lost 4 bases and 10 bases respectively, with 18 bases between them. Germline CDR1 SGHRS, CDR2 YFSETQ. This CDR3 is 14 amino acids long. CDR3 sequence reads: CASSPPPRGREQFF. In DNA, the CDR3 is TGCGCCAGCAGCCCCCCGCCCCGTGGTAGGGAGCAGTTCTTC.

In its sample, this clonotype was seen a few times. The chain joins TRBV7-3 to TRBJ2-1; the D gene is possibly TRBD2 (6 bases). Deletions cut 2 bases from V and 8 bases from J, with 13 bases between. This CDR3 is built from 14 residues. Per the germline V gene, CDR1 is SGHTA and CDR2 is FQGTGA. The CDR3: CASSLAMGGDEQFF. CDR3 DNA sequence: TGTGCCAGCAGCTTAGCAATGGGAGGCGATGAGCAGTTCTTC.

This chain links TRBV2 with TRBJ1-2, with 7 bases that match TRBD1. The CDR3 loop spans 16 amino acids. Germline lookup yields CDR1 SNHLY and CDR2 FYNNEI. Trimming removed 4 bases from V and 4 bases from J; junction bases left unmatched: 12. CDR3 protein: CASSGRQGWGSYGYTF. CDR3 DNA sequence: TGTGCCAGCAGTGGTCGACAGGGTTGGGGTAGCTATGGCTACACCTTC.

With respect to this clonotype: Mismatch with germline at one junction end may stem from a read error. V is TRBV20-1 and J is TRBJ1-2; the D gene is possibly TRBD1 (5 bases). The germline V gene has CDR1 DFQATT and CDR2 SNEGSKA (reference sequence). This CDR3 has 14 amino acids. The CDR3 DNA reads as TGCAGTTACCCGGGGCAGAAAGCTAACCATGGCTACACCTTC. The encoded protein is CSYPGQKANHGYTF.

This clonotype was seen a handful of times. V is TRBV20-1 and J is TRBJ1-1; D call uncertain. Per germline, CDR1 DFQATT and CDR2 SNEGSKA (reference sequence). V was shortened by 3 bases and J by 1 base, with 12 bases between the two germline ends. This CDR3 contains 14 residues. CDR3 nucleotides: TGCAGTGCTAGTTACCCGGGCGGGAACACTGAAGCTTTCTTT. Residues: CSASYPGGNTEAFF.

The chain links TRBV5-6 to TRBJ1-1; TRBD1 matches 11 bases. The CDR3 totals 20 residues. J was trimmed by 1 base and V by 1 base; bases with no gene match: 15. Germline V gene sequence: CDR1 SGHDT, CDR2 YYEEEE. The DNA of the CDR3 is TGTGCCAGCAGCTTGCAGTGGACAGGGGGCGTAGGCCTGGCGAACACTGAAGCTTTCTTT. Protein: CASSLQWTGGVGLANTEAFF.

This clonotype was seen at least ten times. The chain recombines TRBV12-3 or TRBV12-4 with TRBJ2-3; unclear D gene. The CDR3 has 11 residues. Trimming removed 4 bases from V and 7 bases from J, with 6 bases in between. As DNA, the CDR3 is TGTGCCAGCAGTTCCGCAAATACGCAGTATTTT. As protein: CASSSANTQYF.

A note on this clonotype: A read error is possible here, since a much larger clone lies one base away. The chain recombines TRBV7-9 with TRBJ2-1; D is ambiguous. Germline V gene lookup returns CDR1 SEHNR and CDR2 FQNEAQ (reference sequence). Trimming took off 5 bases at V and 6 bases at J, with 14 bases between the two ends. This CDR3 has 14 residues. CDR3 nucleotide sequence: TGTGCCAGCAGCGTAGAAATTAAGGGCAATGAGCAGTTCTTC. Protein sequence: CASSVEIKGNEQFF.